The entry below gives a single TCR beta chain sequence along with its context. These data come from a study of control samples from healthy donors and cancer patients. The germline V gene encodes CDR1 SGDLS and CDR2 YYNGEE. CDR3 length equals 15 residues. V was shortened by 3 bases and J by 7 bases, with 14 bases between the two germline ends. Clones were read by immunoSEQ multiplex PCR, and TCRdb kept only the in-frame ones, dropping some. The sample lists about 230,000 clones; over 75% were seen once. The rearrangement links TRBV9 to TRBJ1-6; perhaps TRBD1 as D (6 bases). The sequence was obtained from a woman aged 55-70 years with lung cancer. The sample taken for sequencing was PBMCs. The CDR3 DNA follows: TGTGCCAGCAGCGCCCCGGGACAATCGAATTCACCCCTCCACTTT. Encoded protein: CASSAPGQSNSPLHF. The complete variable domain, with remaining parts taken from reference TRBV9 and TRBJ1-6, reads DSGVTQTPKHLITATGQRVTLRCSPRSGDLSVYWYQQSLDQGLQFLIQYYNGEERAKGNILERFSAQQFPDLHSELNLSSLELGDSALYFCASSAPGQSNSPLHFGNGTRLTVT.